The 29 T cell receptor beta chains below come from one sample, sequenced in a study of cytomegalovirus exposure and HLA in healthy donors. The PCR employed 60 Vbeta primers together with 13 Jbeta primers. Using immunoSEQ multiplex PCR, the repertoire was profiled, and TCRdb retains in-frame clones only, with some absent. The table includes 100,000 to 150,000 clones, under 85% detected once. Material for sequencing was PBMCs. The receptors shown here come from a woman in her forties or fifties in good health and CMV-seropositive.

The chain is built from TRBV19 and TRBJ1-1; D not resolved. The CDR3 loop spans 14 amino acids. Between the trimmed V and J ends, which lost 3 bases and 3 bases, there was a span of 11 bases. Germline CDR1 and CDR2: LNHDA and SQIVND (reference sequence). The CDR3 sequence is CASSITPRDTEAFF. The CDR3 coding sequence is TGTGCCAGTAGTATCACCCCCCGGGACACTGAAGCTTTCTTT.

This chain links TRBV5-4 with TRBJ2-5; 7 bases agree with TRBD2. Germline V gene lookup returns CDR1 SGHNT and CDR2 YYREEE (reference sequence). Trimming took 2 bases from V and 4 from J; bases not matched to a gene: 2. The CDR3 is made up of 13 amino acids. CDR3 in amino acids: CASSLAGLETQYF. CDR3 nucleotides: TGTGCCAGCAGCTTAGCGGGGTTAGAGACCCAGTACTTC.

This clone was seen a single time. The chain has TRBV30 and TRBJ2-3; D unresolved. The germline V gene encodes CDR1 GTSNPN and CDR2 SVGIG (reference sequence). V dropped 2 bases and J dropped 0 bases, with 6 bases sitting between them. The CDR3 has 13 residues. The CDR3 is CAWSFSSTDTQYF. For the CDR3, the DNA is TGTGCCTGGAGTTTTAGTAGCACAGATACGCAGTATTTT.

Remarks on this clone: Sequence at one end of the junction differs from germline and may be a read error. The CDR3 bases are TGTGCCAGCAGCATGGACAGGACTTATGGCCACACCTTC. As protein: CASSMDRTYGHTF. The chain couples TRBV6-5 to TRBJ1-2, with 7 bases lining up with TRBD1. CDR3 length: 13 residues. The germline gives CDR1 MNHEY, CDR2 SVGAGI.

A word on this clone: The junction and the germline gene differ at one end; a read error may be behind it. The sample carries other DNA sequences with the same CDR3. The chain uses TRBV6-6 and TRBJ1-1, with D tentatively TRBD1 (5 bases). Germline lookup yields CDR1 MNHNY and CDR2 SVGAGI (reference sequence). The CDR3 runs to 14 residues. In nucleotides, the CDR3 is TGTGCCAGCAACTTACTTGACAGATCCACTGAAGCCTTCTTT. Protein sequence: CASNLLDRSTEAFF.

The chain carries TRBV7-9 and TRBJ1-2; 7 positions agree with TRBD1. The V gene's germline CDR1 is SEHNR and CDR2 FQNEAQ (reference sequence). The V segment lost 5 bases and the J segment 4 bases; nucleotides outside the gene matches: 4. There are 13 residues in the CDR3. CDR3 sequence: CASSGGQVYGYTF. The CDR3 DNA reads TGTGCCAGCAGCGGAGGACAGGTCTATGGCTACACCTTC.

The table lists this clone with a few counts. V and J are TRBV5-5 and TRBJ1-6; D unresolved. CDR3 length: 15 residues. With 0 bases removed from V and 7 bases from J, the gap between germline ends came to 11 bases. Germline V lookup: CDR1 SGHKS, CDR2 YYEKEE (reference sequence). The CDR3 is CASSLAGQRNSPLHF. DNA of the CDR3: TGTGCCAGCAGCTTGGCCGGCCAGCGGAATTCACCCCTCCACTTT. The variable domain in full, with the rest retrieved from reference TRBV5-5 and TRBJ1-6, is DAGVTQSPTHLIKTRGQQVTLRCSPISGHKSVSWYQQVLGQGPQFIFQYYEKEERGRGNFPDRFSARQFPNYSSELNVNALLLGDSALYLCASSLAGQRNSPLHFGNGTRLTVT.

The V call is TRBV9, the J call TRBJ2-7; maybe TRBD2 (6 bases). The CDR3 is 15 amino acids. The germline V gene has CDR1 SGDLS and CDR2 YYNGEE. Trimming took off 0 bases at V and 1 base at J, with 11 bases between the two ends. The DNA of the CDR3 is TGTGCCAGCAGCGTAGAGGAGGGGAGTTCCTACGAGCAGTACTTC. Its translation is CASSVEEGSSYEQYF.

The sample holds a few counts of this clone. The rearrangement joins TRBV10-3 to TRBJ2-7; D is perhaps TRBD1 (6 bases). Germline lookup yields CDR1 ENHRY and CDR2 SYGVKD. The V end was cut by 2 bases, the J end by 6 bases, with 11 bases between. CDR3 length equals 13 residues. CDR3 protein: CAISEQQGTEQYF. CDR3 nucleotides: TGTGCCATCAGTGAGCAACAGGGTACCGAGCAGTACTTC.

The CDR3 nucleotides are TGTGCCAGCAGCTTAGCCAGCGGTTCCGGAGAGACCCAGTACTTC. As protein: CASSLASGSGETQYF. The J gene is TRBJ2-5, the V gene TRBV7-2, with D tentatively TRBD2 (5 bases). Germline V gene sequence: CDR1 SGHTA, CDR2 FQGNSA. V was trimmed by 0 bases and J by 4 bases, leaving 12 bases between them. The CDR3 is made up of 15 amino acids.

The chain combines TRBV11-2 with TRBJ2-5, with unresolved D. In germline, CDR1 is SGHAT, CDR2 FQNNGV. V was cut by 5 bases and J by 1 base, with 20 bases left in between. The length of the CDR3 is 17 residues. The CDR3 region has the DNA TGTGCCAGCAGCAGATTTTCCGTTAGGCTAGTCCAAGAGACCCAGTACTTC. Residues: CASSRFSVRLVQETQYF.

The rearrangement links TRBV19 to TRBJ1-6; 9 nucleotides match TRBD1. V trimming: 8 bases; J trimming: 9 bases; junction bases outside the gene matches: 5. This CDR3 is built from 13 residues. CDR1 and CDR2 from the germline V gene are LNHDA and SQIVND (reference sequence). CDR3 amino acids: CASAGTGSSPLHF. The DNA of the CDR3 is TGTGCCAGTGCCGGGACAGGGTCTTCACCCCTCCACTTT.

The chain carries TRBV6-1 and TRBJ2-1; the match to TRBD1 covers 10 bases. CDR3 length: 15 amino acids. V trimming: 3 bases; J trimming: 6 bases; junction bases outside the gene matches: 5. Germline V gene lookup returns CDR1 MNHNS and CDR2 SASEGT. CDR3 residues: CASSEGQGRGNEQFF. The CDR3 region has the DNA TGTGCCAGCAGTGAGGGACAGGGGCGCGGCAATGAGCAGTTCTTC.

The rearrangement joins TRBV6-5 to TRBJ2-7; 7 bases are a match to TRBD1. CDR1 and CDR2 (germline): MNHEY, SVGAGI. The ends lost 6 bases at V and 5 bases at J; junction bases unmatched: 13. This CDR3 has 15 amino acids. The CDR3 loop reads CASSLGPGQFNEQYF. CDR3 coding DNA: TGTGCCAGCAGCCTAGGACCGGGACAGTTCAACGAGCAGTACTTC.

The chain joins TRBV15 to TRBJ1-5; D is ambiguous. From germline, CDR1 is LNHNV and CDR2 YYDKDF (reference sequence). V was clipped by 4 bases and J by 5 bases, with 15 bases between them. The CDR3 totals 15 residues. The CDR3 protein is CATSTPTGGYQPQHF. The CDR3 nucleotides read TGTGCCACCAGCACCCCAACGGGAGGTTATCAGCCCCAGCATTTT.

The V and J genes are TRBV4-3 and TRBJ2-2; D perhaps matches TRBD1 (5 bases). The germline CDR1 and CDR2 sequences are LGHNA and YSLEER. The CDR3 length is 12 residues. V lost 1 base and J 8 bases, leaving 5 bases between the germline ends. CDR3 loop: CASSQGTGELFF. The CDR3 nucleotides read TGCGCCAGCAGCCAAGGGACAGGGGAGCTGTTTTTT.

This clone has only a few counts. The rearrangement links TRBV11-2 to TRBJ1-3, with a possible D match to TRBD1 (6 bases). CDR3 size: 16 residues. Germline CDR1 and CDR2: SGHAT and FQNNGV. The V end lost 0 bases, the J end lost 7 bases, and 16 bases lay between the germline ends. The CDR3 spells CASSLEGQVGSNTIYF. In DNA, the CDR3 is TGTGCCAGCAGCTTAGAGGGACAAGTGGGGTCCAACACCATATATTTT.

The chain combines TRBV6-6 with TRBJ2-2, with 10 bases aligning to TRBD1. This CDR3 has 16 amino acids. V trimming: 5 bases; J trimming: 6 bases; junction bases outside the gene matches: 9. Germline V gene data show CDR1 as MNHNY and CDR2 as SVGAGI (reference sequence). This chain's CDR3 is CASSIVKGQGPGELFF. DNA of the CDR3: TGTGCCAGCAGTATAGTTAAGGGACAGGGGCCCGGGGAGCTGTTTTTT.

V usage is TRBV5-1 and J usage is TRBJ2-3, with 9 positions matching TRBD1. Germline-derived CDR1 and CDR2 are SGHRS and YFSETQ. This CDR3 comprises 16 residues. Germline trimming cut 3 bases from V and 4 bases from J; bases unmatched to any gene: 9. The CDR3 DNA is TGCGCCAGCAGCTCAAAAGGACAGGGGAGGGCAGATACGCAGTATTTT. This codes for CASSSKGQGRADTQYF.

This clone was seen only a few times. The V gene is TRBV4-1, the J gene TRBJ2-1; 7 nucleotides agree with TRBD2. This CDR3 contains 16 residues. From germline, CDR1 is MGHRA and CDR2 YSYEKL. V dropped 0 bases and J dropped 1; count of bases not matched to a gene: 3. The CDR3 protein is CASSQEGGESYNEQFF. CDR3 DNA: TGCGCCAGCAGCCAAGAGGGAGGGGAGTCCTACAATGAGCAGTTCTTC.

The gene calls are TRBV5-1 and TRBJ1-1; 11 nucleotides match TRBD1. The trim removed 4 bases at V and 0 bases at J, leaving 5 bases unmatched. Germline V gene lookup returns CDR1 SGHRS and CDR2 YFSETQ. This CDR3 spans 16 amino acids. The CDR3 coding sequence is TGCGCCAGCAGCCCATGGACAGGGGGCCTGAACACTGAAGCTTTCTTT. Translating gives CASSPWTGGLNTEAFF.

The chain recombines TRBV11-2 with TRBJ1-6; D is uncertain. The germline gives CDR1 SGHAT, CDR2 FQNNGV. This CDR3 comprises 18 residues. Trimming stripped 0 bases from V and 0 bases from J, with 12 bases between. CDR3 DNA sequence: TGTGCCAGCAGCTTAGACCAACCGGGGAGCTCCTATAATTCACCCCTCCACTTT. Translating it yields CASSLDQPGSSYNSPLHF.

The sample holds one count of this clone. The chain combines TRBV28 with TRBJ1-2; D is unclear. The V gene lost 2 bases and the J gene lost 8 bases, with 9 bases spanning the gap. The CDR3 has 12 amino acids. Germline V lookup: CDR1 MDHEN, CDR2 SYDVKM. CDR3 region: CASSLTRVGYTF. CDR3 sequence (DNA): TGTGCCAGCAGTTTAACGAGGGTGGGCTACACCTTC.

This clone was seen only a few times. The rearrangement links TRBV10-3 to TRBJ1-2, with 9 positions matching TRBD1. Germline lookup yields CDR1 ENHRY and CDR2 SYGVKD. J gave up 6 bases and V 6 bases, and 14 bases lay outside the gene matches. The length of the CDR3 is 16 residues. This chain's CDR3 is CAISGGQGLTKDGYTF. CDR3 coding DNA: TGTGCCATCAGCGGGGGACAGGGCCTAACTAAAGATGGCTACACCTTC.

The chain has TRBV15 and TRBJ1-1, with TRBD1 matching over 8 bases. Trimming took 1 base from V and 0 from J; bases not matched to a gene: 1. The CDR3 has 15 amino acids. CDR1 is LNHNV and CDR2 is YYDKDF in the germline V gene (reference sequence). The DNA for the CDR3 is TGTGCCACCAGCAGAGTGGACAGGGTGAACACTGAAGCTTTCTTT. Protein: CATSRVDRVNTEAFF.

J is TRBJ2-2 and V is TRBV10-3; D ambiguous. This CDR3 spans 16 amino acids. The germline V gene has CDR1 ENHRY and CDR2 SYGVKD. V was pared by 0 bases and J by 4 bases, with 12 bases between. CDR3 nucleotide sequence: TGTGCCATCAGTGAGTCAAGAGCCGATGTCACCGGGGAGCTGTTTTTT. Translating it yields CAISESRADVTGELFF.

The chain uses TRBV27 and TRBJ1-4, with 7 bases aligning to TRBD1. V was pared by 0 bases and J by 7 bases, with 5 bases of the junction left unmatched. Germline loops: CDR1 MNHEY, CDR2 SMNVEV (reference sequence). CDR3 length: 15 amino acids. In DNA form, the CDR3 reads TGTGCCAGCAGTTTATCGACAGGGTTAGGTGAAAAACTGTTTTTT. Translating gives CASSLSTGLGEKLFF.

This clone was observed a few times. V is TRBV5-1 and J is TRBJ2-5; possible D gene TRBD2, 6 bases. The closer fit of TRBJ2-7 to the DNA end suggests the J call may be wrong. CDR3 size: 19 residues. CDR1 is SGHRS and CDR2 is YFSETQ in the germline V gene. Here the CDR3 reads CASSLAGGVGSGNSYEQYF. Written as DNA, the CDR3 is TGCGCCAGCAGCTTGGCCGGCGGGGTTGGGTCGGGGAACTCCTACGAGCAGTACTTC.

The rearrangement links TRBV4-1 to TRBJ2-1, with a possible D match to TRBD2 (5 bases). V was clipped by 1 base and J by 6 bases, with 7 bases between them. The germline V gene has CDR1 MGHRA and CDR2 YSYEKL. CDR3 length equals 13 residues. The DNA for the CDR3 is TGCGCCAGCAGCCAAGGGACTCGCAATGAGCAGTTCTTC. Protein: CASSQGTRNEQFF.